One sample yielded the 23 T cell receptor beta chains listed below, sequenced in a study of patients and donors after allogeneic stem cell transplantation. In TCRdb, the RT-PCR reads were re-called with MiXCR into one record per CDR3 protein. In the table there are 150,000 or so distinct CDR3 sequences, approximately 25% of which are singletons. Sequencing was done on a sample of blood, either unsorted or a sorted T cell fraction (not recorded which). The receptors shown here come from a human donor who was either an allogeneic HSCT recipient or a stem cell or donor lymphocyte infusion donor (not recorded which). It is not recorded whose cells these are; they may come from a transplant donor.

The gene calls are TRBV3-1 and TRBJ2-7; tentatively, D is TRBD1 or TRBD2 (6 bases each). Trimming stripped 5 bases from V and 5 bases from J, with 19 bases between. The CDR3 is made up of 15 amino acids. CDR1 and CDR2 (germline): LGHDT, YNNKEL (reference sequence). In DNA, the CDR3 is TGTGCCAGCAGCTCTACAGGGACTTCTTTCGACGAGCAGTACTTC. Translating it yields CASSSTGTSFDEQYF.

Ten or more counts support this clonotype. The chain employs TRBV20-1 and TRBJ2-1, with D possibly matching TRBD2 (6 bases). CDR3 length: 13 residues. The V gene's germline CDR1 is DFQATT and CDR2 SNEGSKA (reference sequence). The V gene lost 7 bases and the J gene lost 4 bases, with 14 bases spanning the gap. Written as DNA, the CDR3 is TGCAGTGGTTATTTTAGCGGTTACAATGAGCAGTTCTTC. This translates into CSGYFSGYNEQFF.

This clonotype occurred a few times. This rearrangement joins TRBV7-8 to TRBJ2-3; D is unclear. Germline V CDR1 and CDR2: SGHVS, FQNEAQ. This CDR3 has 13 residues. Deletions cut 6 bases from V and 3 bases from J, with 10 bases between. The CDR3 spells CASRLDRTDTQYF. The CDR3 DNA sequence: TGTGCCAGCAGACTCGACCGAACAGATACGCAGTATTTT. The entire variable domain, with the rest obtained from reference TRBV7-8 and TRBJ2-3, is as follows: GAGVSQSPRYKVAKRGQDVALRCDPISGHVSLFWYQQALGQGPEFLTYFQNEAQLDKSGLPSDRFFAERPEGSVSTLKIQRTQQEDSAVYLCASRLDRTDTQYFGPGTRLTVL.

The genes are TRBV7-6 and TRBJ2-3; no clear D gene. CDR3 length: 16 residues. Trimming left V 5 bases short and J 0 bases short, with 15 bases between. Looked up from germline, CDR1 is SGHVS and CDR2 is FNYEAQ. The CDR3 nucleotides are TGTGCCAGCAGCCAGCTGGGTTGGGCAAGCACAGATACGCAGTATTTT. This encodes CASSQLGWASTDTQYF.

This chain links TRBV29-1 with TRBJ2-7; perhaps TRBD1 as D (6 bases). This CDR3 spans 12 amino acids. Deletions cut 7 bases from V and 3 bases from J, with 13 bases between. Per the germline V gene, CDR1 is SQVTM and CDR2 is ANQGSEA. The CDR3 loop reads CSAADSFYEQYF. The CDR3, as DNA: TGCAGCGCTGCGGACAGTTTCTACGAGCAGTACTTC.

In this sample, this clonotype turned up many times. The chain links TRBV7-8 to TRBJ1-3; 9 nucleotides line up with TRBD1. J was trimmed by 4 bases and V by 3 bases; bases with no gene match: 4. The CDR3 consists of 15 residues. Germline-derived CDR1 and CDR2 are SGHVS and FQNEAQ. The DNA for the CDR3 is TGTGCCAGCAGCTTTGGACAGGGGTTGGGAAACACCATATATTTT. Amino acids: CASSFGQGLGNTIYF.

The chain joins TRBV29-1 to TRBJ2-7; D possibly uses TRBD1 or TRBD2 (6 bases each). V gave up 4 bases and J gave up 2 bases, with 9 bases separating them. Germline V lookup: CDR1 SQVTM, CDR2 ANQGSEA. The CDR3 covers 12 residues. CDR3 amino acids: CSVGRGPYEQYF. The CDR3 DNA reads as TGCAGCGTTGGACGGGGGCCCTACGAGCAGTACTTC.

This clonotype came up many times. The CDR3 region has the DNA TGTGCCAGCAGCTTAACTGAAAGCTATGGCTACACCTTC. It translates to CASSLTESYGYTF. V is TRBV7-8 and J is TRBJ1-2; D gene uncertain. Trimming removed 2 bases from V and 4 bases from J, with 8 bases in between. The CDR3 sequence is 13 residues long. Germline V CDR1 and CDR2: SGHVS, FQNEAQ.

V and J are TRBV20-1 and TRBJ1-1; D is possibly TRBD1 (6 bases). CDR3 size: 17 residues. From germline, CDR1 is DFQATT and CDR2 SNEGSKA (reference sequence). V lost 1 base and J 0 bases, leaving 18 bases between the germline ends. The CDR3 DNA reads as TGCAGTGCTAGAGGGGCAGGGGCCGGGGGAATGAACACTGAAGCTTTCTTT. It specifies CSARGAGAGGMNTEAFF.

This clonotype was counted between two and nine times. The chain carries TRBV4-3 and TRBJ1-2; D is uncertain. V lost 6 bases to trimming and J lost 4 bases, with 15 bases between them. The CDR3 is made up of 14 amino acids. Germline lookup yields CDR1 LGHNA and CDR2 YSLEER. CDR3: CASSPRQQGYGYTF. The DNA of the CDR3 is TGCGCCAGCAGTCCAAGGCAACAAGGCTATGGCTACACCTTC.

V usage is TRBV20-1 and J usage is TRBJ2-7, with D perhaps TRBD2 (5 bases). Germline CDR1 reads DFQATT; CDR2 reads SNEGSKA (reference sequence). This CDR3 is built from 17 residues. The ends were cut back, 3 bases at V and 0 bases at J, with 21 bases in the middle. The CDR3 bases are TGCAGTGCTAGGAAACGTCTCGCGGGTTCTTTCTCCTACGAGCAGTACTTC. This gives the protein CSARKRLAGSFSYEQYF.

This clonotype has just a few counts. V gene TRBV5-5 combines with J gene TRBJ1-2; D remains ambiguous. The V end lost 2 bases, the J end lost 5 bases, and 7 bases lay between the germline ends. The length of the CDR3 is 12 residues. The germline V gene encodes CDR1 SGHKS and CDR2 YYEKEE (reference sequence). The CDR3 protein is CASSFAGYGYTF. The CDR3, as DNA: TGTGCCAGCAGCTTTGCGGGTTATGGCTACACCTTC.

This chain joins TRBV12-3 or TRBV12-4 and TRBJ2-3, with D possibly TRBD2 on 6 matching bases. The CDR3 loop spans 17 amino acids. The ends were cut back, 4 bases at V and 1 base at J, with 18 bases in the middle. In nucleotides, the CDR3 is TGTGCCAGCAGTTCCCAGGGACTTCCATCCGGCACAGATACGCAGTATTTT. Translation gives CASSSQGLPSGTDTQYF.

This clonotype was observed a handful of times. J is TRBJ2-1 and V is TRBV6-2 or TRBV6-3, with 16 bases matching TRBD2. The CDR3 consists of 16 residues. Germline CDR1 and CDR2: MNHEY and SVGEGT. The J segment lost 7 bases and the V segment lost 6 bases, leaving 6 bases of the junction unmatched. Here the CDR3 reads CASSGTSGGAENEQFF. The CDR3 DNA is TGTGCCAGCAGCGGGACTAGCGGGGGGGCCGAAAATGAGCAGTTCTTC.

This clonotype was counted only a few times. The rearrangement uses TRBV3-1 and TRBJ1-5; D not resolved. This CDR3 is 14 amino acids long. V gave up 0 bases and J gave up 5 bases, with 8 bases separating them. Germline V CDR1 and CDR2: LGHDT, YNNKEL (reference sequence). The CDR3 region is CASSQEGRDQPQHF. The CDR3 nucleotides are TGTGCCAGCAGCCAAGAAGGGAGGGATCAGCCCCAGCATTTT.

This clonotype was observed a few times. The rearrangement links TRBV5-1 to TRBJ2-3, with TRBD1 matching 9 bases. The CDR3 is 15 amino acids. Germline assignment: CDR1 SGHRS and CDR2 YFSETQ. Losses at the gene ends were 4 bases for V and 4 bases for J; bases not matched to a gene: 7. In DNA form, the CDR3 reads TGCGCCAGCAGCAGTAACAGGGGGCCCCCAGATACGCAGTATTTT. Its translation is CASSSNRGPPDTQYF.

The chain employs TRBV20-1 and TRBJ2-4; D is possibly TRBD2 (6 bases). Looked up from germline, CDR1 is DFQATT and CDR2 is SNEGSKA (reference sequence). The CDR3 runs to 14 residues. V was shortened by 4 bases and J by 6 bases, with 16 bases between the two germline ends. CDR3 loop: CSAIPLGEVNIQYF. The CDR3 DNA sequence: TGCAGTGCTATTCCCTTGGGGGAGGTAAACATTCAGTACTTC.

This clonotype was seen repeatedly, ten times or more. The V gene is TRBV29-1, the J gene TRBJ2-5, with D possibly matching TRBD2 (6 bases). CDR1 SQVTM and CDR2 ANQGSEA come from the germline V gene. The CDR3 has 13 amino acids. The germline V and J ends were trimmed by 2 bases and 4 bases, with 11 bases remaining between them. Here the CDR3 reads CSVEIRRGETQYF. CDR3 in DNA: TGCAGCGTTGAAATCCGGAGGGGAGAGACCCAGTACTTC.

This clonotype came up many times. The CDR3 DNA is TGTGCCAGCAGCCTTGACAGGATCTATGGCTACACCTTC. It encodes CASSLDRIYGYTF. The genes are TRBV12-3 or TRBV12-4 and TRBJ1-2; maybe TRBD1 (6 bases). With 6 bases removed from V and 4 bases from J, the gap between germline ends came to 12 bases. The CDR3 extends over 13 amino acids.

This clonotype showed up just a few times. This chain connects TRBV27 to TRBJ1-1, with TRBD1 as a possible D gene (5 bases). Trimming shortened V by 6 bases and J by 0 bases, and 14 bases separated the two germline ends. Per germline, CDR1 MNHEY and CDR2 SMNVEV (reference sequence). The CDR3 runs 15 residues. CDR3 sequence: CASSARVPLNTEAFF. The CDR3 DNA sequence: TGTGCCAGCAGCGCCAGGGTTCCCCTGAACACTGAAGCTTTCTTT.

This chain links TRBV29-1 with TRBJ2-1; TRBD1 is a possible D gene (5 bases). Trimming took off 1 base at V and 7 bases at J, with 17 bases between the two ends. The CDR3 totals 15 residues. Germline V gives CDR1 SQVTM, CDR2 ANQGSEA. CDR3 in amino acids: CSVEGKAGPINEQFF. The CDR3 DNA reads TGCAGCGTTGAAGGGAAGGCAGGGCCGATAAATGAGCAGTTCTTC.

The rearrangement uses TRBV18 and TRBJ2-7; TRBD1 aligns across 9 bases. With 3 bases clipped from V and 2 bases from J, the junction kept 5 bases outside the gene matches. CDR3 length: 15 amino acids. The germline CDR1 and CDR2 sequences are KGHSH and LQKENI. The CDR3: CASSPGQGIPYEQYF. CDR3 in DNA: TGTGCCAGCTCACCGGGACAGGGTATCCCCTACGAGCAGTACTTC.

This clonotype has just a few counts. This chain joins TRBV20-1 and TRBJ2-2; 8 nucleotides match TRBD1. Per germline, CDR1 DFQATT and CDR2 SNEGSKA (reference sequence). There are 14 residues in the CDR3. V lost 5 bases, J lost 4 bases, and 6 bases stayed unmatched. CDR3 in DNA: TGCAGTGCTTCAGGGACAGGAATCACCGGGGAGCTGTTTTTT. Its translation is CSASGTGITGELFF.